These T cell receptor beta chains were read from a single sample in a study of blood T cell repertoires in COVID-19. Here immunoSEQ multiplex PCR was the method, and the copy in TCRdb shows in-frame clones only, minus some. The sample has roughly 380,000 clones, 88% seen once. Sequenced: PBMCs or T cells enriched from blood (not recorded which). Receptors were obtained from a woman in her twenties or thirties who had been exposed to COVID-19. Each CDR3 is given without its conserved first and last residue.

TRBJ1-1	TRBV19	ASSIAGNMNTEAF
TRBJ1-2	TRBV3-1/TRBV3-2	ASSQDRDRGRSRGYT
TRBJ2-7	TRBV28	ASRGAGEGYEQY
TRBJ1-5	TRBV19	ASSIGVAGNQPQH
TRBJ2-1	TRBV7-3	AGSSQGASYNEQF
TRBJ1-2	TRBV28	ASSSPDRPYGYT
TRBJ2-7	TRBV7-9	ASSSTRDRGWEQY
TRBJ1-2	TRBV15	ATSREGSYGYT
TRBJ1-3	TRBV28	ASAPGPVPLNTIY
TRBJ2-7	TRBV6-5	ASSYVMGGSYEQY
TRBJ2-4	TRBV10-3	AIRGGQGAAPLAKNIQY
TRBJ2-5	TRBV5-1	ASSLWASGVAKTQY
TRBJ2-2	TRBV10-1	ASSVLASAGELF
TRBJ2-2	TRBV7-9	ASSPGDRVTGELF
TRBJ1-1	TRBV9	ASSGQMNTEAF
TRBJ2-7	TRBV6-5	ASSYGGTGFNEQY
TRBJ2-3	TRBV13	ASSFRGTDTQY
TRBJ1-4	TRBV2	ASSVGGNNEKLF
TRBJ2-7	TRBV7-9	ASSFFGGQAYEQY
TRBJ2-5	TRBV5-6	ASSPTGQGETQY
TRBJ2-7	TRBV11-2	ASSSPGLAFGFYEQY
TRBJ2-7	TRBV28	ASSSGQGARGYEQY
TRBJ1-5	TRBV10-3	AISPGDSNQPQH
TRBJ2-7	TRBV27	ASTQRNLAGGRTYEQY
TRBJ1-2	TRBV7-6	ASSLGGGGGYT
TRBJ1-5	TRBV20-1	SASSPGGNQPQH
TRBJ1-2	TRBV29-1	SVGGQGSYGYT
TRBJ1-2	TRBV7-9	ASDRGSYGYT
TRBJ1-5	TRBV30	ASEQGGNQPQH
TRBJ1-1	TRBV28	ASSRQGQKNTEAF
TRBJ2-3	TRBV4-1	ASNGVAGSASTDTQY
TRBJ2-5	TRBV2	ASSAAPGPQETQY
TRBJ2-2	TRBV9	ASSGDLAGEGAGELF
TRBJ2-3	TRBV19	ASSIGLQGGTQY
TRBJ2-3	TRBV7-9	ASSLVVAGSDTQY
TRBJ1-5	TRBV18	ASSPQGGSNQPQH